The 19 T cell receptor beta chains below were found in one sample sequenced in a study of T-cell memory formation after mild COVID-19. Each CDR3 protein gets one entry after TCRdb re-called the 5' RACE reads with MiXCR. The table has roughly 190,000 distinct CDR3 sequences, 27% seen once. The sequencing input was PBMCs or a T cell subset sorted from them (not recorded which). All receptors derive from an adult woman who had mild COVID-19 (a few samples of this study predate the infection). Cell type and time point are not known.

The chain couples TRBV29-1 to TRBJ1-2; D not certain. Germline CDR1 and CDR2: SQVTM and ANQGSEA. The germline V and J ends were trimmed by 3 bases and 4 bases, with 6 bases remaining between them. This CDR3 is built from 11 residues. In nucleotides, the CDR3 is TGCAGCGTTGACAGGAGCTATGGCTACACCTTC. Translating it yields CSVDRSYGYTF. Full variable domain (rest looked up from reference TRBV29-1 and TRBJ1-2): SAVISQKPSRDICQRGTSLTIQCQVDSQVTMMFWYRQQPGQSLTLIATANQGSEATYESGFVIDKFPISRPNLTFSTLTVSNMSPEDSSIYLCSVDRSYGYTFGSGTRLTVV.

The chain combines TRBV20-1 with TRBJ2-5, with unresolved D. Germline V gene data show CDR1 as DFQATT and CDR2 as SNEGSKA (reference sequence). The CDR3 extends over 15 amino acids. V dropped 0 bases and J dropped 1 base, with 12 bases sitting between them. CDR3 loop: CSARDVLGSQETQYF. The CDR3 DNA is TGCAGTGCTAGAGACGTCTTAGGGTCCCAAGAGACCCAGTACTTC.

V usage is TRBV18 and J usage is TRBJ1-2; possible D gene TRBD1, 6 bases. Germline CDR1 is KGHSH and CDR2 is LQKENI. V was cut by 3 bases and J by 6 bases, with 11 bases left in between. CDR3 length: 13 residues. CDR3 sequence reads: CASSPQGMDGYTF. The DNA of the CDR3 is TGTGCCAGCTCACCGCAGGGGATGGATGGCTACACCTTC.

This rearrangement joins TRBV27 to TRBJ2-1; tentatively, D is TRBD1 (5 bases). The CDR3 is 14 amino acids. V lost 6 bases and J lost 8, with 17 bases in between. From germline, CDR1 is MNHEY and CDR2 SMNVEV (reference sequence). In nucleotides, the CDR3 is TGTGCCAGCAGCTCAGGGTACTGGTCCGATGAGCAGTTCTTC. The encoded protein is CASSSGYWSDEQFF.

This clonotype occurred a few times. The chain is built from TRBV6-5 and TRBJ1-1; a weak D match, TRBD1 (6 bases). V dropped 4 bases and J dropped 7 bases, with 13 bases sitting between them. CDR1 is MNHEY and CDR2 is SVGAGI in the germline V gene. The CDR3 runs to 13 residues. The CDR3 spells CASSSGGGSEAFF. CDR3 in DNA: TGTGCCAGCAGTTCGGGGGGCGGAAGTGAAGCTTTCTTT.

The chain joins TRBV20-1 to TRBJ2-2, with 7 bases lining up with TRBD2. J lost 7 bases, V lost 1 base, and 9 bases had no gene match. The CDR3 has 15 amino acids. From germline, CDR1 is DFQATT and CDR2 SNEGSKA (reference sequence). The CDR3 reads CSARGTAAGDGELFF. As DNA, the CDR3 is TGCAGTGCTAGAGGAACGGCCGCGGGGGACGGGGAGCTGTTTTTT.

The chain carries TRBV7-2 and TRBJ2-1; 9 bases match TRBD1. CDR1 is SGHTA and CDR2 is FQGNSA in the germline V gene. Germline trimming cut 1 base from V and 6 bases from J; bases unmatched to any gene: 4. The CDR3 is 15 residues long. Here the CDR3 reads CASSLVGQGSNEQFF. The CDR3 nucleotides read TGTGCCAGCAGCTTAGTCGGACAGGGGTCCAATGAGCAGTTCTTC.

This clonotype was seen more than once but under ten times. The chain couples TRBV28 to TRBJ1-2, with TRBD1 matching over 12 bases. CDR1 and CDR2 from the germline V gene are MDHEN and SYDVKM. The length of the CDR3 is 17 residues. Trimming cost V 5 bases and J 7 bases; bases outside gene matches: 14. For the CDR3, the DNA is TGTGCCAGCAGTCTCCCCTCCGGGACAGGGGGCGGTTTTGGCTACACCTTC. This translates into CASSLPSGTGGGFGYTF.

In this sample, this clonotype turned up a few times. The V and J genes are TRBV7-6 and TRBJ2-7; 8 nucleotides align to TRBD1. Germline lookup yields CDR1 SGHVS and CDR2 FNYEAQ. This CDR3 spans 15 amino acids. V lost 1 base to trimming and J lost 1 base; unmatched junction nucleotides: 3. CDR3 in amino acids: CASSLEDRASYEQYF. In DNA form, the CDR3 reads TGTGCCAGCAGCTTAGAGGACAGGGCATCCTACGAGCAGTACTTC.

The chain has TRBV11-2 and TRBJ2-3; 8 nucleotides line up with TRBD1. The junction had 13 bases not matched to a gene; V was cut back by 6 bases and J by 5 bases. This CDR3 is 16 amino acids long. CDR1 is SGHAT, CDR2 FQNNGV, per germline. The CDR3, as DNA: TGTGCCAGCAGTAAGCTGACAGGGGCTCATGGAGATACGCAGTATTTT. Amino acids: CASSKLTGAHGDTQYF.

This chain links TRBV2 with TRBJ1-1; D is ambiguous. Per germline, CDR1 SNHLY and CDR2 FYNNEI. The CDR3 is 13 amino acids. V lost 0 bases and J 8 bases, leaving 10 bases between the germline ends. The CDR3 DNA is TGTGCCAGCAGTGAAGCGCTTGGAGCCGAAGCTTTCTTT. Translation gives CASSEALGAEAFF.

A note on this clonotype: This sequence may be a read error, since a much larger clone differs from it by one base. This chain links TRBV7-6 with TRBJ2-3; 7 positions match TRBD2. CDR1 is SGHVS and CDR2 is FNYEAQ in the germline V gene. The junction had 4 bases not matched to a gene; V was cut back by 5 bases and J by 2 bases. There are 14 residues in the CDR3. This chain's CDR3 is CASSPGGNTDTQYF. The CDR3 bases are TGTGCCAGCAGCCCCGGGGGGAACACAGATACGCAGTATTTT.

This chain links TRBV7-9 with TRBJ2-5; possible D gene TRBD2, 7 bases. Trimming removed 4 bases at V and 1 base at J, with 19 bases between. Germline V gene lookup returns CDR1 SEHNR and CDR2 FQNEAQ (reference sequence). The CDR3 loop spans 17 amino acids. In DNA, the CDR3 is TGTGCCAGCAGCTCTGGGGGGGCAGGCCCCCTCCAAGAGACCCAGTACTTC. Its translation is CASSSGGAGPLQETQYF.

There are a few counts of this clonotype. This chain connects TRBV30 to TRBJ1-5, with D unresolved. The germline V gene has CDR1 GTSNPN and CDR2 SVGIG (reference sequence). Between the trimmed V and J ends, which lost 2 bases and 6 bases, there was a span of 11 bases. This CDR3 is 13 amino acids long. For the CDR3, the DNA is TGTGCCTGGAGTTCTTCGGTCACTCAGCCCCAGCATTTT. Encoded protein: CAWSSSVTQPQHF.

V gene TRBV6-1 combines with J gene TRBJ2-2; no definite D call. V was trimmed by 6 bases and J by 4 bases, leaving 9 bases between them. The germline V gene encodes CDR1 MNHNS and CDR2 SASEGT. The CDR3 has 13 amino acids. The CDR3 is CASRVLGTGELFF. CDR3 DNA: TGTGCCAGCAGGGTGTTGGGCACCGGGGAGCTGTTTTTT.

The chain employs TRBV2 and TRBJ2-7, with 9 bases matching TRBD1. The V gene's germline CDR1 is SNHLY and CDR2 FYNNEI. The CDR3 runs 15 residues. Trimming removed 4 bases from V and 3 bases from J; junction bases left unmatched: 7. The CDR3, as DNA: TGTGCCAGCAGTGGGACAGGGGCTGAATACTACGAGCAGTACTTC. Amino acid sequence: CASSGTGAEYYEQYF.

This rearrangement joins TRBV6-5 to TRBJ2-4; TRBD1 agrees at 8 bases. CDR1 is MNHEY and CDR2 is SVGAGI in the germline V gene. Trimming cost V 1 base and J 10 bases; bases outside gene matches: 9. The CDR3 has 15 residues. The DNA for the CDR3 is TGTGCCAGCAGTTACTATGCCAGGGGGCAGGGGATTCAGTACTTC. Translation: CASSYYARGQGIQYF.

The CDR3 sequence is CASIDWGGSTYEQYF. CDR3 coding DNA: TGTGCCAGCATCGACTGGGGGGGTAGCACCTACGAGCAGTACTTC. The rearrangement uses TRBV7-9 and TRBJ2-7; 7 bases agree with TRBD2. Germline CDR1 reads SEHNR; CDR2 reads FQNEAQ (reference sequence). The V gene end was trimmed by 7 bases and the J gene end by 2 bases; junction bases not matched to a gene: 11. There are 15 residues in the CDR3. Together with reference TRBV7-9 and TRBJ2-7, the CDR3 gives the full variable domain: DTGVSQNPRHKITKRGQNVTFRCDPISEHNRLYWYRQTLGQGPEFLTYFQNEAQLEKSRLLSDRFSAERPKGSFSTLEIQRTEQGDSAMYLCASIDWGGSTYEQYFGPGTRLTVT.

In this sample, this clonotype turned up a few times. The chain is built from TRBV11-1 and TRBJ2-5; perhaps TRBD1 as D (5 bases). The CDR3 extends over 13 amino acids. Deletions cut 2 bases from V and 4 bases from J, with 8 bases between. Germline-derived CDR1 and CDR2 are SGHAT and FQDESV (reference sequence). The CDR3 nucleotides read TGTGCCAGCAGCTTAAAGGGGCCAGAGACCCAGTACTTC. Its translation is CASSLKGPETQYF.